Given below is one T cell receptor (beta chain) in context. These data come from a study of blood T cell repertoires in COVID-19. The length of the CDR3 is 17 residues. Germline CDR1 reads MDHEN; CDR2 reads SYDVKM. Trimming cost V 2 bases and J 7 bases; bases outside gene matches: 15. The table came from immunoSEQ multiplex PCR; TCRdb's copy has only in-frame clones and leaves some out. The repertoire holds 190,000 or so clones, with roughly nine tenths as singletons. This receptor was obtained from a young woman who had recovered from COVID-19. The sequenced sample consisted of PBMCs or T cells enriched from blood (not recorded which). This chain uses TRBV28 with TRBJ1-2; 8 bases agree with TRBD1. The chain's CDR3 is CASSLAGPTGVEGGYTF. In DNA, the CDR3 is TGTGCCAGCAGTTTAGCAGGGCCGACAGGGGTCGAAGGTGGCTACACCTTC.